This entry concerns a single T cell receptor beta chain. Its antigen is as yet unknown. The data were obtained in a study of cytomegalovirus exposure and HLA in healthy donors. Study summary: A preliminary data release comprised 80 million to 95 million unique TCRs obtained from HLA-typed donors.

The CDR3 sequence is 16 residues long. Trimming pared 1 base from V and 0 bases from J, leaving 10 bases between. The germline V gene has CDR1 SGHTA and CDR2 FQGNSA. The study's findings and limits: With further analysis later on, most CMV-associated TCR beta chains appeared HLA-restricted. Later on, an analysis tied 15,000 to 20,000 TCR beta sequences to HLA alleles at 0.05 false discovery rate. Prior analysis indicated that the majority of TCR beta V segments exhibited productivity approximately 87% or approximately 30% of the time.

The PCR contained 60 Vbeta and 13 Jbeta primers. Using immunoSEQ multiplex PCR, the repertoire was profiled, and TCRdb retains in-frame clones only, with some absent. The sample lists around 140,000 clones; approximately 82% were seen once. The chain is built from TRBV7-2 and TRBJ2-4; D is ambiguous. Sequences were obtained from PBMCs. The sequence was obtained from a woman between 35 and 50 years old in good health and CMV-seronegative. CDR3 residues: CASSLGARRAKNIQYF. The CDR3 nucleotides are TGTGCCAGCAGCTTAGGCGCTAGACGAGCCAAAAACATTCAGTACTTC.